This TCR beta chain is from a study of T cell repertoires in cytomegalovirus infection. General study findings and limits: CMV-specific TCR beta clonotypes restricted by HLA-C were the ones dominating the ex vivo response.

One entry per CDR3 protein results from TCRdb running MiXCR on the reads. Of nearly 450,000 distinct CDR3 sequences listed, 25% to 40% are singletons. The germline gives CDR1 LNHDA, CDR2 SQIVND (reference sequence). This CDR3 contains 13 residues. V lost 3 bases, J lost 6 bases, and 9 bases lay in between. Note on this clonotype: Its specificity is not known.

This chain connects TRBV19 to TRBJ2-1, with D tentatively TRBD1 or TRBD2 (5 bases each). The source material was PBMCs. The source of this sequence is a human donor in good health (CMV status not recorded). Some clones in this sample may be carry-over from other donors' samples. The CDR3 region is CASSIGTTNEQFF. As DNA, the CDR3 is TGTGCCAGTAGTATTGGGACCACCAATGAGCAGTTCTTC. Using reference TRBV19 and TRBJ2-1 for the parts outside the CDR3, the full variable domain is DGGITQSPKYLFRKEGQNVTLSCEQNLNHDAMYWYRQDPGQGLRLIYYSQIVNDFQKGDIAEGYSVSREKKESFPLTVTSAQKNPTAFYLCASSIGTTNEQFFGPGTRLTVL.